The 15 T cell receptor beta chains listed next were all sequenced from one sample in a study of CD8+ T cells in alopecia areata. As the sequencing template, cDNA was produced by extracting RNA and reverse transcribing it. TCRdb's table, derived via immunoSEQ multiplex PCR, lists solely in-frame clones and lacks some. This sample has 130,000 to 150,000 clones; 45% to 60% occur once, and the top ten carry roughly 0.9%. The source material was CD4+ T cells sorted from blood, sampled at week 0. These receptors came from a human donor with alopecia areata.

V and J are TRBV7-8 and TRBJ2-1; 9 nucleotides align to TRBD2. CDR1 and CDR2 (germline): SGHVS, FQNEAQ. The J segment lost 9 bases and the V segment lost 6 bases, leaving 12 bases of the junction unmatched. This CDR3 has 15 amino acids. This CDR3 reads CASRLSGRMTVEQFF. CDR3 DNA sequence: TGTGCCAGCAGACTCAGCGGGAGGATGACGGTTGAGCAGTTCTTC.

The rearrangement links TRBV2 to TRBJ1-2; D perhaps matches TRBD1 (6 bases). Germline loops: CDR1 SNHLY, CDR2 FYNNEI. V lost 10 bases to trimming and J lost 4 bases, with 16 bases between them. The CDR3 has 13 residues. The CDR3 nucleotides read TGTGCCAACCTACTCCAGACAGGCTATGGCTACACCTTC. Translating it yields CANLLQTGYGYTF.

This clone occurred a few times. The V and J genes are TRBV7-2 and TRBJ1-2; 7 bases map to TRBD1. The length of the CDR3 is 15 residues. Unmatched junction bases numbered 7, after V lost 4 bases and J lost 2 bases. The germline V gene encodes CDR1 SGHTA and CDR2 FQGNSA. The CDR3 coding sequence is TGTGCCAGCAGCTCCCGTAGGGGACAGAACTATGGCTACACCTTC. It encodes CASSSRRGQNYGYTF.

The chain has TRBV30 and TRBJ1-1; D is ambiguous. Trimming removed 1 base at V and 0 bases at J, with 9 bases between. Germline V gives CDR1 GTSNPN, CDR2 SVGIG (reference sequence). The CDR3 extends over 14 amino acids. The chain's CDR3 is CAWSGLGLNTEAFF. The CDR3 coding sequence is TGTGCCTGGAGTGGTCTGGGATTGAACACTGAAGCTTTCTTT. Filled out from reference TRBV30 and TRBJ1-1, the complete variable domain reads SQTIHQWPATLVQPVGSPLSLECTVEGTSNPNLYWYRQAAGRGLQLLFYSVGIGQISSEVPQNLSASRPQDRQFILSSKKLLLSDSGFYLCAWSGLGLNTEAFFGQGTRLTVV.

J is TRBJ1-1 and V is TRBV30; weak D call: TRBD1 (6 bases). The germline CDR1 and CDR2 sequences are GTSNPN and SVGIG (reference sequence). The germline V and J ends were trimmed by 1 base and 0 bases, with 9 bases remaining between them. This CDR3 is 14 amino acids long. CDR3 region: CAWSAGQMNTEAFF. The CDR3 DNA is TGTGCCTGGAGTGCTGGACAGATGAACACTGAAGCTTTCTTT.

The chain recombines TRBV5-1 with TRBJ2-3; 10 nucleotides match TRBD2. The J segment lost 2 bases and the V segment lost 4 bases, leaving 4 bases of the junction unmatched. CDR3 length: 15 residues. The germline gives CDR1 SGHRS, CDR2 YFSETQ. Here the CDR3 reads CASSILAGATDTQYF. CDR3 nucleotide sequence: TGCGCCAGCAGCATTCTAGCGGGAGCCACAGATACGCAGTATTTT.

This clone has more than one count but fewer than ten. CDR3 sequence reads: CASSPLADEKLFF. The CDR3 DNA follows: TGTGCCAGCTCACCACTTGCCGATGAAAAACTGTTTTTT. The chain recombines TRBV18 with TRBJ1-4; D is unclear. The germline V gene has CDR1 KGHSH and CDR2 LQKENI. Trimming shortened V by 1 base and J by 6 bases, and 6 bases separated the two germline ends. The CDR3 has 13 residues.

This clone was seen a few times. This sequence joins TRBV15 and TRBJ1-2; D possibly corresponds to TRBD1 (5 bases). The V and J ends lost 3 bases and 4 bases respectively, with 12 bases between them. CDR1 and CDR2 from the germline V gene are LNHNV and YYDKDF (reference sequence). The CDR3 extends over 14 amino acids. In nucleotides, the CDR3 is TGTGCCACCAGCAGTAGGGGTGGATCCTATGGCTACACCTTC. It is translated as CATSSRGGSYGYTF.

The chain carries TRBV4-2 and TRBJ2-1, with a tentative D call TRBD2 (5 bases). This CDR3 is 15 amino acids long. V was clipped by 1 base and J by 3 bases, with 10 bases between them. Per the germline V gene, CDR1 is LGHNA and CDR2 is YNFKEQ. In DNA form, the CDR3 reads TGTGCCAGCAGCCAAGTCAGCGGCGACTACAATGAGCAGTTCTTC. Amino acid sequence: CASSQVSGDYNEQFF.

The rearrangement joins TRBV4-1 to TRBJ2-7; no definite D call. The germline V gene has CDR1 MGHRA and CDR2 YSYEKL. The CDR3 has 14 residues. V was trimmed by 1 base and J by 7 bases, leaving 14 bases between them. CDR3 loop: CASSQGDLRKEQYF. In DNA, the CDR3 is TGCGCCAGCAGCCAAGGCGACTTGCGAAAAGAGCAGTACTTC.

This sequence joins TRBV11-2 and TRBJ2-3; perhaps TRBD2 as D (6 bases). The germline gives CDR1 SGHAT, CDR2 FQNNGV. CDR3 length: 14 residues. V shed 9 bases and J shed 6 bases, with 19 bases lying between them. CDR3 residues: CASGRRGREDTQYF. The CDR3 DNA reads as TGTGCCAGTGGGCGGAGGGGACGGGAGGATACGCAGTATTTT.

This chain joins TRBV5-4 and TRBJ1-5; D unresolved. The length of the CDR3 is 13 residues. Germline V gives CDR1 SGHNT, CDR2 YYREEE (reference sequence). Trimming removed 4 bases from V and 0 bases from J, with 5 bases in between. The CDR3 region is CASSQDSNQPQHF. CDR3 nucleotides: TGTGCCAGCAGCCAGGATAGCAATCAGCCCCAGCATTTT.

This clone has more than one count but fewer than ten. The rearrangement links TRBV27 to TRBJ2-5, with 8 bases matching TRBD1. The V segment lost 5 bases and the J segment 2 bases; nucleotides outside the gene matches: 7. This CDR3 has 15 residues. CDR1 is MNHEY, CDR2 SMNVEV, per germline (reference sequence). The CDR3 bases are TGTGCCAGCAGTATCCACCGGGACAGGCAAGAGACCCAGTACTTC. It translates to CASSIHRDRQETQYF.

This chain uses TRBV27 with TRBJ1-1; D call uncertain. Trimming took 2 bases from V and 11 from J, leaving 15 bases between them. CDR1 is MNHEY and CDR2 is SMNVEV in the germline V gene (reference sequence). CDR3 length: 13 amino acids. In nucleotides, the CDR3 is TGTGCCAGCAGTTTAAGTTTCCCGGAAGCGGCTTTCTTT. This sequence encodes CASSLSFPEAAFF.

The V gene is TRBV5-1, the J gene TRBJ2-6; no firm D call. Germline CDR1 reads SGHRS; CDR2 reads YFSETQ. The V end was cut by 1 base, the J end by 3 bases, with 8 bases between. The CDR3 covers 15 residues. In DNA form, the CDR3 reads TGCGCCAGCAGCTTGAGCTTCGGTGGGGCCAACGTCCTGACTTTC. Its translation is CASSLSFGGANVLTF.